The 31 T cell receptor beta chains listed next were all sequenced from one sample in a study of low-dose radiotherapy and immunotherapy resistance in tumors. TRAV and TRBV primers primed cDNA for both TCRalpha and TCRbeta. Over about 18 PCR cycles, TCRs were amplified from a constant-region primer and V-primer adapter. TCRdb re-called the reads with MiXCR, one entry per CDR3 protein. Found here are 8,500 to 14,000 distinct CDR3 sequences, roughly half of them singletons; the top ten hold 8.1%. The receptor source for this set is a human donor with advanced metastatic prostate, ovarian, gallbladder or colorectal cancer (not recorded which). This table probably holds off-target reads from a library built for another chain.

The chain employs TRBV6-8 and TRBJ2-1; maybe TRBD2 (6 bases). Germline values: CDR1 MNHGY, CDR2 SAAAGT. V was clipped by 11 bases and J by 4 bases, with 15 bases between them. The CDR3 is 13 residues long. The CDR3 is CASRRDHYNEQFF. CDR3 DNA: TGTGCCTCCCGGAGGGACCATTACAATGAGCAGTTCTTC.

The V gene is TRBV10-3, the J gene TRBJ1-6; 9 bases are a match to TRBD1. The CDR3 length is 14 residues. The V gene end was trimmed by 6 bases and the J gene end by 9 bases; junction bases not matched to a gene: 6. Germline V gives CDR1 ENHRY, CDR2 SYGVKD. The CDR3 region has the DNA TGTGCCATCAGCCCCTTGGGACAGGGTTCACCCCTCCACTTT. Translating it yields CAISPLGQGSPLHF.

The rearrangement uses TRBV20-1 and TRBJ2-1, with a tentative D call TRBD2 (6 bases). The germline gives CDR1 DFQATT, CDR2 SNEGSKA (reference sequence). V was shortened by 5 bases and J by 7 bases, with 21 bases between the two germline ends. The CDR3 has 15 residues. CDR3 nucleotide sequence: TGCAGTGCTCTAAGGGTGGGAGGCCACCCGAATGAGCAGTTCTTC. It codes for CSALRVGGHPNEQFF.

This clonotype appeared a few times. The CDR3 bases are TGTGCCACCAGCGGACACTTAACCCTAAATCAGCCCCAGCATTTT. Translation: CATSGHLTLNQPQHF. The J gene is TRBJ1-5, the V gene TRBV24-1; possibly TRBD1 for D (5 bases). Trimming left V 7 bases short and J 4 bases short, with 16 bases between. CDR1 and CDR2 (germline): KGHDR, SFDVKD. The CDR3 contains 15 residues.

This clonotype was seen a single time. V is TRBV12-3 or TRBV12-4 and J is TRBJ1-6; 7 bases match TRBD1. The CDR3 contains 15 residues. Unmatched junction bases numbered 6, after V lost 5 bases and J lost 5 bases. This CDR3 reads CASSTATGNNSPLHF. The CDR3 nucleotides are TGTGCCAGCAGTACCGCGACAGGGAATAATTCACCCCTCCACTTT.

The chain combines TRBV10-2 with TRBJ2-7, with D possibly matching TRBD1 (6 bases). V lost 4 bases and J lost 0, with 7 bases in between. The CDR3 runs to 13 residues. The germline gives CDR1 WSHSY, CDR2 SAAADI. In DNA, the CDR3 is TGCGCCAGCAGTGGGACAGTCTCCTACGAGCAGTACTTC. It translates to CASSGTVSYEQYF.

V gene TRBV20-1 combines with J gene TRBJ1-5; tentative D call: TRBD1 (6 bases). Germline values: CDR1 DFQATT, CDR2 SNEGSKA (reference sequence). This CDR3 has 14 residues. Trimming shortened V by 3 bases and J by 3 bases, and 12 bases separated the two germline ends. CDR3 nucleotide sequence: TGCAGTGCTAGTCTGCCAGGGGACAATCAGCCCCAGCATTTT. It translates to CSASLPGDNQPQHF.

This clonotype has just a few counts. This sequence joins TRBV7-9 and TRBJ2-5; TRBD1 is a possible D gene (6 bases). In germline, CDR1 is SEHNR, CDR2 FQNEAQ (reference sequence). V was clipped by 5 bases and J by 2 bases, with 15 bases between them. The CDR3 loop spans 15 amino acids. This chain's CDR3 is CASSQPGHQQETQYF. In DNA, the CDR3 is TGTGCCAGCAGCCAGCCGGGACACCAACAAGAGACCCAGTACTTC.

This clonotype has more than one count but fewer than ten. This rearrangement joins TRBV28 to TRBJ2-2, with 8 bases matching TRBD1. Germline loops: CDR1 MDHEN, CDR2 SYDVKM. V lost 6 bases and J lost 1; bases outside the gene matches: 4. There are 15 residues in the CDR3. The CDR3 coding sequence is TGTGCCAGCAGGAGGGACAGGTTGAACACCGGGGAGCTGTTTTTT. Translation: CASRRDRLNTGELFF.

The V call is TRBV2, the J call TRBJ2-7; D ambiguous. The CDR3 has 15 residues. Germline CDR1 and CDR2: SNHLY and FYNNEI. V was cut by 7 bases and J by 6 bases, with 22 bases left in between. This CDR3 reads CASTGGQIPQSEQYF. The CDR3 coding sequence is TGTGCCAGCACAGGCGGCCAAATCCCCCAGAGCGAGCAGTACTTC.

The chain joins TRBV29-1 to TRBJ1-2; 9 nucleotides align to TRBD1. CDR1 SQVTM and CDR2 ANQGSEA come from the germline V gene. J lost 4 bases, V lost 7 bases, and 4 bases had no gene match. This CDR3 is built from 12 residues. CDR3 nucleotides: TGCAGCGCCCTGACAGGGGGCTATGGCTACACCTTC. It translates to CSALTGGYGYTF.

V is TRBV12-3 or TRBV12-4 and J is TRBJ2-5; D call uncertain. The CDR3 loop spans 15 amino acids. V lost 2 bases, J lost 5 bases, and 15 bases lay in between. In nucleotides, the CDR3 is TGTGCCAGCAGTTTACGCCTTCCGCTTGGGGAGACCCAGTACTTC. Residues: CASSLRLPLGETQYF.

This clonotype was seen more than once but under ten times. The chain carries TRBV10-3 and TRBJ2-7, with TRBD2 identical over 8 bases. The trim removed 6 bases at V and 3 bases at J, leaving 19 bases unmatched. CDR1 ENHRY and CDR2 SYGVKD come from the germline V gene. CDR3 length equals 18 residues. CDR3 amino acids: CAIRTDRGGPGGVYEQYF. The CDR3 coding sequence is TGTGCCATCAGAACAGATAGGGGAGGACCCGGGGGGGTCTACGAGCAGTACTTC.

CDR3 protein: CASSLHTGAYEQYF. The CDR3 DNA follows: TGTGCCAGCAGTTTACATACAGGGGCCTACGAGCAGTACTTC. This chain joins TRBV28 and TRBJ2-7; 7 nucleotides line up with TRBD1. The CDR3 has 14 amino acids. Looked up from germline, CDR1 is MDHEN and CDR2 is SYDVKM. Trimming cost V 2 bases and J 2 bases; bases outside gene matches: 3.

The gene calls are TRBV7-8 and TRBJ2-2; D uncertain. The CDR3 length is 12 residues. CDR1 SGHVS and CDR2 FQNEAQ come from the germline V gene. V was clipped by 6 bases and J by 3 bases, with 5 bases between them. As DNA, the CDR3 is TGTGCCAGCAGAACCTACACCGGGGAGCTGTTTTTT. It encodes CASRTYTGELFF.

The chain uses TRBV3-1 and TRBJ2-7, with 7 bases fitting TRBD2. This CDR3 spans 16 amino acids. CDR1 is LGHDT and CDR2 is YNNKEL in the germline V gene (reference sequence). Trimming cost V 7 bases and J 2 bases; bases outside gene matches: 14. This chain's CDR3 is CASTDGAGASAYEQYF. In DNA form, the CDR3 reads TGTGCCAGCACAGATGGGGCGGGAGCTTCCGCCTACGAGCAGTACTTC.

This clonotype appeared a single time. V is TRBV28 and J is TRBJ2-7; D is uncertain. The germline gives CDR1 MDHEN, CDR2 SYDVKM. This CDR3 contains 11 residues. The ends were cut back, 6 bases at V and 3 bases at J, with 6 bases in the middle. The CDR3 nucleotides are TGTGCCAGCAGCTCTCACTACGAGCAGTACTTC. Translated: CASSSHYEQYF.

V gene TRBV10-2 combines with J gene TRBJ2-7; possible D gene TRBD1, 6 bases. The CDR3 is made up of 14 amino acids. CDR1 WSHSY and CDR2 SAAADI come from the germline V gene. The V gene lost 3 bases and the J gene lost 7 bases, with 16 bases spanning the gap. CDR3 in amino acids: CASSEQGQVKEQYF. The CDR3 region has the DNA TGCGCCAGCAGTGAACAGGGTCAGGTAAAAGAGCAGTACTTC.

The gene calls are TRBV30 and TRBJ1-1; D call uncertain. Between the trimmed V and J ends, which lost 1 base and 5 bases, there was a span of 20 bases. Germline V lookup: CDR1 GTSNPN, CDR2 SVGIG (reference sequence). The CDR3 has 16 amino acids. The CDR3 loop reads CAWSDLPTGRVTEAFF. The CDR3 DNA sequence: TGTGCCTGGAGTGACCTCCCAACGGGGAGGGTGACTGAAGCTTTCTTT.

The chain is built from TRBV9 and TRBJ2-7; 8 nucleotides align to TRBD1. Germline trimming cut 0 bases from V and 7 bases from J; bases unmatched to any gene: 9. The CDR3 runs 15 residues. Looked up from germline, CDR1 is SGDLS and CDR2 is YYNGEE. This CDR3 reads CASSVEGTGDGEQYF. CDR3 coding DNA: TGTGCCAGCAGCGTAGAGGGGACAGGCGATGGAGAGCAGTACTTC.

The chain has TRBV28 and TRBJ2-3; tentative D call: TRBD2 (5 bases). The germline gives CDR1 MDHEN, CDR2 SYDVKM. CDR3 length: 15 residues. Trimming shortened V by 3 bases and J by 3 bases, and 13 bases separated the two germline ends. The DNA for the CDR3 is TGTGCCAGCAGTTTTTGGGAAGGGAGTACAGATACGCAGTATTTT. Protein sequence: CASSFWEGSTDTQYF.

This clonotype came up a few times. The chain is built from TRBV30 and TRBJ1-3, with D unresolved. In germline, CDR1 is GTSNPN, CDR2 SVGIG (reference sequence). Trimming removed 5 bases from V and 0 bases from J, with 8 bases in between. The CDR3 extends over 13 amino acids. CDR3 in DNA: TGTGCCTGGGGAGGCATCTCTGGAAACACCATATATTTT. As protein: CAWGGISGNTIYF.

Here the CDR3 DNA reads TGCAGCGTTGAAGTCGGCGGGGCGGGTATAACTGAAGCTTTCTTT. Translating gives CSVEVGGAGITEAFF. V usage is TRBV29-1 and J usage is TRBJ1-1, with D tentatively TRBD1 (5 bases). V lost 1 base and J 5 bases, leaving 17 bases between the germline ends. The CDR3 contains 15 residues. Germline V gene data show CDR1 as SQVTM and CDR2 as ANQGSEA.

The chain has TRBV4-2 and TRBJ2-1; D remains unclear. The germline V gene has CDR1 LGHNA and CDR2 YNFKEQ. Trimming pared 3 bases from V and 14 bases from J, leaving 20 bases between. The CDR3 is 14 amino acids. CDR3 loop: CASSQETRGSVEFF. The CDR3 DNA follows: TGTGCCAGCAGCCAGGAAACCAGAGGTTCCGTAGAGTTCTTC.

This clonotype was observed a few times. The rearrangement joins TRBV20-1 to TRBJ2-1; D gene uncertain. This CDR3 has 10 amino acids. V lost 8 bases, J lost 10 bases, and 12 bases lay in between. Germline lookup yields CDR1 DFQATT and CDR2 SNEGSKA (reference sequence). Written as DNA, the CDR3 is TGCAGTCCCTTTGCGGACGAGCAGTTCTTC. It specifies CSPFADEQFF.

V and J are TRBV20-1 and TRBJ1-6; D not resolved. Germline CDR1 DFQATT, CDR2 SNEGSKA (reference sequence). V lost 5 bases and J 7 bases, leaving 9 bases between the germline ends. The CDR3 runs 12 residues. The CDR3 protein is CSALFGNSPLHF. CDR3 sequence (DNA): TGCAGTGCTCTTTTCGGGAATTCACCCCTCCACTTT.

The chain has TRBV30 and TRBJ2-7, with D unclear. The CDR3 is 11 residues long. Deletions cut 6 bases from V and 1 base from J, with 7 bases between. Germline assignment: CDR1 GTSNPN and CDR2 SVGIG (reference sequence). The CDR3 region is CACRYSYEQYF. In nucleotides, the CDR3 is TGTGCCTGCCGTTATTCCTACGAGCAGTACTTC.

This chain joins TRBV10-3 and TRBJ2-2, with D possibly TRBD2 on 7 matching bases. CDR1 is ENHRY and CDR2 is SYGVKD in the germline V gene. This CDR3 has 16 amino acids. The germline V and J ends were trimmed by 3 bases and 3 bases, with 14 bases remaining between them. The CDR3 nucleotides are TGTGCCATCAGTGAAACTCGGGGGGCGGACACCGGGGAGCTGTTTTTT. Residues: CAISETRGADTGELFF.

V is TRBV5-1 and J is TRBJ1-1, with D unclear. The germline V and J ends were trimmed by 2 bases and 8 bases, with 13 bases remaining between them. Germline V CDR1 and CDR2: SGHRS, YFSETQ. The length of the CDR3 is 13 residues. CDR3 sequence reads: CASSLGPRPEAFF. The CDR3 DNA reads as TGCGCCAGCAGCTTAGGGCCAAGACCAGAAGCTTTCTTT.

The CDR3 is CASSRLSGELFF. The CDR3 bases are TGCGCCAGCAGCCGCCTCTCCGGGGAGCTGTTTTTT. The chain combines TRBV4-1 with TRBJ2-2; D call uncertain. This CDR3 region has 12 residues. From germline, CDR1 is MGHRA and CDR2 YSYEKL. The V end was cut by 4 bases, the J end by 6 bases, with 6 bases between.

This clonotype was counted only a few times. This chain joins TRBV7-9 and TRBJ2-1; 11 nucleotides match TRBD2. The CDR3 has 18 amino acids. V gave up 5 bases and J gave up 0 bases; unmatched junction bases: 9. Germline V lookup: CDR1 SEHNR, CDR2 FQNEAQ (reference sequence). CDR3 in DNA: TGTGCCAGCAGCGGATTAACTACTAGCGGGAGCTCCTACAATGAGCAGTTCTTC. This translates into CASSGLTTSGSSYNEQFF.